These 17 T cell receptor beta chains came from one sample sequenced in a study of CD8+ T cells in alopecia areata (dated by TCRdb to 2016 to 2018). Libraries were made using the immunoSEQ multiplex PCR assay. To provide template for TCR sequencing, every sample had RNA extracted and reverse transcribed into cDNA. TCRdb took this table from immuneACCESS and kept in-frame rearrangements with V and J called. Such tables lack part of the clones; where checked against another copy, unresolved V genes explain under half of the gap, and the rest is unexplained. The sample table records under 350,000 clones; more than 45% of these occur just once. Clones ranked in the top ten supply around 1.8% of the sample. Taken with the paper, the label for time point translates to: about 5 months on oral tofacitinib. The sample's treatment or condition, from its label and the paper: oral pan-JAK inhibitor, 5-10 mg twice daily.

The source material was CD4+ T cells sorted from blood, sampled at week 24, from a patient treated with tofacitinib. These receptor sequences come from a human donor with alopecia areata.

This chain connects TRBV7-2 to TRBJ1-5, with TRBD1 matching over 7 bases. The J segment lost 2 bases and the V segment lost 6 bases, leaving 10 bases of the junction unmatched. This CDR3 is 16 amino acids long. The germline CDR1 and CDR2 sequences are SGHTA and FQGNSA. The CDR3 coding sequence is TGTGCCAGCAGTCTAAGGGGGCGCCGGGGCAATCAGCCCCAGCATTTT. It encodes CASSLRGRRGNQPQHF.

V gene TRBV25-1 combines with J gene TRBJ1-2; 10 bases are a match to TRBD1. Germline V CDR1 and CDR2: MGHDK, SYGVNS. The CDR3 totals 14 residues. Losses at the gene ends were 6 bases for V and 6 bases for J; bases not matched to a gene: 7. The CDR3 is CASRAGQGLHGYTF. Here the CDR3 DNA reads TGTGCCAGCAGGGCGGGACAGGGGCTACATGGCTACACCTTC.

The V gene is TRBV11-1, the J gene TRBJ1-1; 9 bases match TRBD1. CDR1 is SGHAT and CDR2 is FQDESV in the germline V gene (reference sequence). CDR3 size: 16 residues. With V trimmed by 5 bases and J by 0 bases, 7 bases remained unmatched. The CDR3 is CASSPGTGPLNTEAFF. DNA of the CDR3: TGTGCCAGCAGCCCCGGGACAGGGCCCTTGAACACTGAAGCTTTCTTT.

Comment on this clone: The sample carries other DNA sequences with the same CDR3. The J gene is TRBJ1-5, the V gene TRBV30; D not certain. Trimming shortened V by 1 base and J by 1 base, and 2 bases separated the two germline ends. The CDR3 has 12 residues. Germline CDR1 GTSNPN, CDR2 SVGIG (reference sequence). This CDR3 reads CAWSGSNQPQHF. The CDR3 DNA is TGTGCCTGGAGTGGGAGCAATCAGCCCCAGCATTTT.

This clone was picked up one time. The V gene is TRBV29-1, the J gene TRBJ1-2, with D uncertain. The CDR3 has 13 residues. Germline CDR1 SQVTM, CDR2 ANQGSEA. Between the trimmed V and J ends, which lost 4 bases and 4 bases, there was a span of 13 bases. The CDR3 here is CSVAQHAGYGYTF. The CDR3 bases are TGCAGCGTTGCCCAACATGCGGGCTATGGCTACACCTTC.

The V gene is TRBV2, the J gene TRBJ1-2; tentative D call: TRBD1 (6 bases). The CDR3 sequence is 12 residues long. V lost 9 bases and J 8 bases, leaving 16 bases between the germline ends. Germline CDR1 and CDR2: SNHLY and FYNNEI. The CDR3: CARSQGSGGYTF. CDR3 DNA: TGTGCCAGGTCACAGGGTTCGGGCGGCTACACCTTC.

This clone was observed once. The J gene is TRBJ1-2, the V gene TRBV20-1; D is undetermined. Trimming cost V 2 bases and J 8 bases, with 6 bases left between them. Germline V gene lookup returns CDR1 DFQATT and CDR2 SNEGSKA (reference sequence). This CDR3 spans 10 amino acids. The CDR3 sequence is CSARLGGYTF. CDR3 DNA: TGCAGTGCTAGACTAGGCGGCTACACCTTC.

CDR3 loop: CAWSRSGASTDTQYF. CDR3 DNA: TGTGCCTGGAGTAGGAGCGGGGCTAGCACAGATACGCAGTATTTT. The chain joins TRBV30 to TRBJ2-3, with 7 bases identical to TRBD2. The junction had 5 bases not matched to a gene; V was cut back by 2 bases and J by 0 bases. The CDR3 totals 15 residues. The germline gives CDR1 GTSNPN, CDR2 SVGIG (reference sequence).

This clone was counted only a few times. The chain employs TRBV30 and TRBJ2-7; TRBD1 might be the D (6 bases). The germline CDR1 and CDR2 sequences are GTSNPN and SVGIG (reference sequence). The CDR3 is 15 residues long. V shed 2 bases and J shed 3 bases, with 17 bases lying between them. CDR3 sequence reads: CAWSTGTPGFYEQYF. The DNA of the CDR3 is TGTGCCTGGAGTACTGGGACACCAGGTTTCTACGAGCAGTACTTC.

V usage is TRBV7-2 and J usage is TRBJ2-1, with D possibly being TRBD1 or TRBD2 (6 bases each). Germline lookup yields CDR1 SGHTA and CDR2 FQGNSA. CDR3 length: 14 amino acids. The ends were cut back, 4 bases at V and 12 bases at J, with 19 bases in the middle. The CDR3 sequence: CASSSPWGARVQFF. The CDR3 region has the DNA TGTGCCAGCAGCTCCCCGTGGGGGGCTAGGGTGCAGTTCTTC. Looking up the rest from reference TRBV7-2 and TRBJ2-1 gives the full variable domain: GAGVSQSPSNKVTEKGKDVELRCDPISGHTALYWYRQSLGQGLEFLIYFQGNSAPDKSGLPSDRFSAERTGGSVSTLTIQRTQQEDSAVYLCASSSPWGARVQFFGPGTRLTVL.

The chain links TRBV30 to TRBJ1-2; D unresolved. V was clipped by 5 bases and J by 4 bases, with 11 bases between them. The CDR3 totals 12 residues. The germline CDR1 and CDR2 sequences are GTSNPN and SVGIG (reference sequence). CDR3 protein: CAWRREGYGYTF. In DNA form, the CDR3 reads TGTGCCTGGCGACGGGAGGGCTATGGCTACACCTTC.

This clone appeared once. The V gene is TRBV6-1, the J gene TRBJ2-6; D remains ambiguous. The germline V gene has CDR1 MNHNS and CDR2 SASEGT. Deletions cut 10 bases from V and 0 bases from J, with 10 bases between. The CDR3 is 14 amino acids. The CDR3 loop reads CATRAHSGANVLTF. In DNA form, the CDR3 reads TGTGCCACCCGGGCCCACTCTGGGGCCAACGTCCTGACTTTC.

The chain uses TRBV11-1 and TRBJ2-1, with D unclear. Germline V lookup: CDR1 SGHAT, CDR2 FQDESV (reference sequence). V lost 1 base, J lost 5 bases, and 6 bases lay in between. This CDR3 comprises 13 residues. The CDR3 protein is CASSLDRNNEQFF. CDR3 in DNA: TGTGCCAGCAGCTTAGACAGAAACAATGAGCAGTTCTTC.

The table lists this clone with a few counts. The chain links TRBV27 to TRBJ1-2; D gene unclear. The ends were cut back, 2 bases at V and 5 bases at J, with 9 bases in the middle. This CDR3 spans 13 amino acids. Per the germline V gene, CDR1 is MNHEY and CDR2 is SMNVEV (reference sequence). The CDR3 nucleotides read TGTGCCAGCAGTTTAAACAGCCTATATGGCTACACCTTC. Translated: CASSLNSLYGYTF.

V gene TRBV29-1 combines with J gene TRBJ2-7; 7 nucleotides agree with TRBD1. After removal of 6 bases from V and 2 bases from J, the junction contained 4 bases not matched to a gene. The CDR3 extends over 12 amino acids. Per the germline V gene, CDR1 is SQVTM and CDR2 is ANQGSEA. DNA of the CDR3: TGCAGCGTCGGACAGGTACCCTACGAGCAGTACTTC. Protein product: CSVGQVPYEQYF.

This chain uses TRBV10-3 with TRBJ2-5; tentatively, D is TRBD1 or TRBD2 (5 bases each). Trimming stripped 7 bases from V and 2 bases from J, with 11 bases between. This CDR3 has 13 amino acids. Germline V gene lookup returns CDR1 ENHRY and CDR2 SYGVKD. In nucleotides, the CDR3 is TGTGCCATCACCCCGGGACGGCAAGAGACCCAGTACTTC. Protein: CAITPGRQETQYF.

The rearrangement links TRBV10-3 to TRBJ1-5; D call uncertain. V shed 0 bases and J shed 1 base, with 10 bases lying between them. Germline V gene sequence: CDR1 ENHRY, CDR2 SYGVKD. This CDR3 has 16 residues. The CDR3, as DNA: TGTGCCATCAGTGAGTCGGTAGGGTTGAGCAATCAGCCCCAGCATTTT. Translation: CAISESVGLSNQPQHF.